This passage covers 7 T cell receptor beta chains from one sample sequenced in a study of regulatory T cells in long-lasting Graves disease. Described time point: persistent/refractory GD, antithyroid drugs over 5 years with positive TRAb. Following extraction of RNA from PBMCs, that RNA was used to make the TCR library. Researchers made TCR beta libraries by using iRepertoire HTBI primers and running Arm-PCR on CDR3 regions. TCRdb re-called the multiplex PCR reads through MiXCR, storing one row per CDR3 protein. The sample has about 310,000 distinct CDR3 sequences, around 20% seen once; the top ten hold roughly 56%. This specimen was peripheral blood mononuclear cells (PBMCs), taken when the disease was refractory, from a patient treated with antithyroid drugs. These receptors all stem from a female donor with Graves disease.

The CDR3 sequence: CASFPGSFETQYF. In nucleotides, the CDR3 is TGTGCCAGTTTCCCGGGATCTTTCGAGACCCAGTACTTC. The chain couples TRBV2 to TRBJ2-5, with D possibly being TRBD2 (5 bases). Germline assignment: CDR1 SNHLY and CDR2 FYNNEI. Trimming removed 9 bases from V and 5 bases from J, with 16 bases in between. The length of the CDR3 is 13 residues.

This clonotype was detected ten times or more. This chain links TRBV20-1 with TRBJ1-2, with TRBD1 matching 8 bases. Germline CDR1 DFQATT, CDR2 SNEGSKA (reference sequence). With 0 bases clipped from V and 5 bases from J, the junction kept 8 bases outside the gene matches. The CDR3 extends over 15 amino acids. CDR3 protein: CSAREGTGGAYGYTF. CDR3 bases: TGCAGTGCTAGAGAAGGGACAGGAGGGGCTTATGGCTACACCTTC.

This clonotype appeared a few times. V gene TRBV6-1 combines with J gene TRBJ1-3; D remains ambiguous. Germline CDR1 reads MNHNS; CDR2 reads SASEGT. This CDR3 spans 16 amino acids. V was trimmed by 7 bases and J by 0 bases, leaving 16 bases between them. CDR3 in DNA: TGTGCCAGCAACGACCGCACAGACCTCTCTGGAAACACCATATATTTT. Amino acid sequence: CASNDRTDLSGNTIYF.

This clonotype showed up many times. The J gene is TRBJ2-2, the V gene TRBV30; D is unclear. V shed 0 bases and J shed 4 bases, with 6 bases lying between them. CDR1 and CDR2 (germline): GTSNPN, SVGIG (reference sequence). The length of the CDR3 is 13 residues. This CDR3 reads CAWSVHGTGELFF. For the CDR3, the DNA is TGTGCCTGGAGTGTACACGGCACCGGGGAGCTGTTTTTT.

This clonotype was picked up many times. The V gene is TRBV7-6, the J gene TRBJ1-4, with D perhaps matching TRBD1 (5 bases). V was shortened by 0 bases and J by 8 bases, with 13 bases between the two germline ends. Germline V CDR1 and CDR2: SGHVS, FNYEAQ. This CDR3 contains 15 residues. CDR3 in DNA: TGTGCCAGCAGCTTAGCGCGGACACGAGGGGAAAAACTGTTTTTT. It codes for CASSLARTRGEKLFF.

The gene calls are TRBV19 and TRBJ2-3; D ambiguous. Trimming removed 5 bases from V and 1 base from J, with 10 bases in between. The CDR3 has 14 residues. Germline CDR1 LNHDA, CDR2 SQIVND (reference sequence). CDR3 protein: CASSVTLRTDTQYF. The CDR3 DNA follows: TGTGCCAGTAGTGTGACTCTACGCACAGATACGCAGTATTTT. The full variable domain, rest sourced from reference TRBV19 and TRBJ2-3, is DGGITQSPKYLFRKEGQNVTLSCEQNLNHDAMYWYRQDPGQGLRLIYYSQIVNDFQKGDIAEGYSVSREKKESFPLTVTSAQKNPTAFYLCASSVTLRTDTQYFGPGTRLTVL.

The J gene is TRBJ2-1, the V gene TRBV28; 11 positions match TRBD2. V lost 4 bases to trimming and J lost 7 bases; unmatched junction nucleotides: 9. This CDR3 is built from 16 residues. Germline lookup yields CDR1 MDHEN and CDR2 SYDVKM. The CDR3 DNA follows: TGTGCCAGCAGTTCTATAGCGGGAGGGGTGATGAATGAGCAGTTCTTC. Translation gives CASSSIAGGVMNEQFF.